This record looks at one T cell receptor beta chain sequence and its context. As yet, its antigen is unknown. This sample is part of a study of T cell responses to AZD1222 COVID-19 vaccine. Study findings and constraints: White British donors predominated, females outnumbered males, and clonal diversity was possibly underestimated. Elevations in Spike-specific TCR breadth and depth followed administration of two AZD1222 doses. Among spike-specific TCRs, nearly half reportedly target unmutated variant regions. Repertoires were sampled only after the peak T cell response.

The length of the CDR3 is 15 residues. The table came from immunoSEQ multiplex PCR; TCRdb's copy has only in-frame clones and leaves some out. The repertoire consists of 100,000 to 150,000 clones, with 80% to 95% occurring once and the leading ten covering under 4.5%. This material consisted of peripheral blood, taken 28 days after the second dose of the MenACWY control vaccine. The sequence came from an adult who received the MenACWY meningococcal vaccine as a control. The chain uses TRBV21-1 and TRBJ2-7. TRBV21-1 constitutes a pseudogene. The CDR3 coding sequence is TGTGCCAGCAGCAAAGGCAGCTCAAGCTCCTACGAGCAGTACTTC. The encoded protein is CASSKGSSSSYEQYF.